These 29 T cell receptor beta chains share one sample of origin, sequenced in a study of blood T cell repertoires in COVID-19. Method: immunoSEQ multiplex PCR; TCRdb's copy keeps in-frame clones and lacks some. The sample has about 250,000 clones; about 85% are singletons. Sequenced: peripheral blood. The receptors originated from a man aged 18-30 years with active or convalescent COVID-19.

The chain recombines TRBV15 with TRBJ1-2; D not resolved. Germline V lookup: CDR1 LNHNV, CDR2 YYDKDF (reference sequence). Trimming took off 0 bases at V and 2 bases at J, with 7 bases between the two ends. The CDR3 is made up of 14 amino acids. The CDR3 spells CATSRDPHNYGYTF. CDR3 nucleotides: TGTGCCACCAGCAGAGATCCACACAACTATGGCTACACCTTC.

The V and J genes are TRBV5-1 and TRBJ2-1; 9 bases match TRBD2. The CDR3 is 13 residues long. The germline CDR1 and CDR2 sequences are SGHRS and YFSETQ. Trimming cost V 3 bases and J 9 bases; bases outside gene matches: 4. CDR3 sequence reads: CASSYSGSGEQFF. CDR3 in DNA: TGCGCCAGCAGCTATAGCGGGAGTGGTGAGCAGTTCTTC.

The gene calls are TRBV7-9 and TRBJ2-6; the D gene is possibly TRBD2 (6 bases). CDR3 length: 17 residues. V was cut by 3 bases and J by 2 bases, with 14 bases left in between. Germline V gives CDR1 SEHNR, CDR2 FQNEAQ (reference sequence). The CDR3 region is CASSFGGETAGANVLTF. The CDR3 DNA reads TGTGCCAGCAGCTTCGGGGGTGAGACGGCTGGGGCCAACGTCCTGACTTTC.

The gene calls are TRBV6-2 or TRBV6-3 and TRBJ1-6; no clear D gene. The CDR3 runs 14 residues. V was clipped by 5 bases and J by 7 bases, with 12 bases between them. The germline gives CDR1 MNHEY, CDR2 SVGEGT. The CDR3 sequence is CASSGLTANSPLHF. CDR3 coding DNA: TGTGCCAGCAGTGGACTCACAGCCAATTCACCCCTCCACTTT.

The chain couples TRBV7-3 to TRBJ2-2; 9 positions match TRBD1. Germline V gene data show CDR1 as SGHTA and CDR2 as FQGTGA. This CDR3 contains 15 residues. After removal of 3 bases from V and 6 bases from J, the junction contained 5 bases not matched to a gene. The DNA of the CDR3 is TGTGCCAGCAGCTTTGGACAGGGGCAGGCCGGGGAGCTGTTTTTT. This encodes CASSFGQGQAGELFF.

V usage is TRBV4-3 and J usage is TRBJ2-7; the match to TRBD1 covers 7 bases. Germline V gene data show CDR1 as LGHNA and CDR2 as YSLEER. Losses at the gene ends were 1 base for V and 3 bases for J; bases not matched to a gene: 3. The CDR3 runs to 14 residues. The CDR3 region is CASSQVTGDYEQYF. In DNA, the CDR3 is TGCGCCAGCAGCCAAGTAACAGGGGACTACGAGCAGTACTTC.

The J gene is TRBJ1-1, the V gene TRBV15; 7 positions agree with TRBD1. In germline, CDR1 is LNHNV, CDR2 YYDKDF (reference sequence). The CDR3 has 14 amino acids. The V and J ends lost 3 bases and 1 base, in that order; junction bases with no gene match: 2. CDR3 bases: TGTGCCACCAGCAGCCGGGACAGGAACACTGAAGCTTTCTTT. Translated: CATSSRDRNTEAFF.

The gene calls are TRBV19 and TRBJ1-2; 7 bases map to TRBD1. This CDR3 is built from 14 residues. Germline CDR1 LNHDA, CDR2 SQIVND (reference sequence). J gave up 3 bases and V 5 bases, and 6 bases lay outside the gene matches. The chain's CDR3 is CASSPGTDDYGYTF. CDR3 nucleotides: TGTGCCAGTAGTCCCGGGACAGACGACTATGGCTACACCTTC.

J is TRBJ2-3 and V is TRBV24-1; 9 bases agree with TRBD2. Germline V lookup: CDR1 KGHDR, CDR2 SFDVKD. With 4 bases clipped from V and 0 bases from J, the junction kept 4 bases outside the gene matches. The CDR3 is made up of 16 amino acids. CDR3 region: CATSELTSGSTDTQYF. The CDR3 DNA sequence: TGTGCCACCAGTGAGCTAACTAGCGGGAGCACAGATACGCAGTATTTT.

V and J are TRBV5-5 and TRBJ1-5, with TRBD1 identical over 8 bases. Looked up from germline, CDR1 is SGHKS and CDR2 is YYEKEE (reference sequence). V lost 4 bases, J lost 0 bases, and 9 bases stayed unmatched. This CDR3 spans 17 amino acids. CDR3 loop: CASSERTGLNSNQPQHF. As DNA, the CDR3 is TGTGCCAGCAGCGAACGGACAGGGTTGAATAGCAATCAGCCCCAGCATTTT.

This clone was counted once. The chain carries TRBV5-4 and TRBJ2-3; the match to TRBD2 covers 13 bases. V shed 4 bases, J shed 3 bases, and the junction held 2 bases outside the gene matches. The CDR3 has 15 residues. Germline CDR1 reads SGHNT; CDR2 reads YYREEE (reference sequence). The CDR3 here is CASSQGLAGTDTQYF. As DNA, the CDR3 is TGTGCCAGCAGCCAGGGACTAGCGGGGACAGATACGCAGTATTTT.

The chain has TRBV7-9 and TRBJ2-4; D is possibly TRBD2 (6 bases). The germline gives CDR1 SEHNR, CDR2 FQNEAQ (reference sequence). V was pared by 1 base and J by 4 bases, with 8 bases between. The CDR3 is made up of 14 amino acids. The CDR3 sequence is CASSLGRVKNIQYF. The CDR3 DNA is TGTGCCAGCAGCTTAGGGAGGGTGAAAAACATTCAGTACTTC.

The J gene is TRBJ1-5, the V gene TRBV28; D call uncertain. Germline loops: CDR1 MDHEN, CDR2 SYDVKM. Trimming removed 7 bases from V and 0 bases from J, with 10 bases in between. The length of the CDR3 is 14 residues. CDR3 sequence: CASKIQYSNQPQHF. CDR3 nucleotides: TGTGCCAGCAAAATTCAGTATAGCAATCAGCCCCAGCATTTT. The full variable domain, with the rest looked up from reference TRBV28 and TRBJ1-5, is DVKVTQSSRYLVKRTGEKVFLECVQDMDHENMFWYRQDPGLGLRLIYFSYDVKMKEKGDIPEGYSVSREKKERFSLILESASTNQTSMYLCASKIQYSNQPQHFGDGTRLSIL.

The rearrangement links TRBV28 to TRBJ2-1; 10 positions match TRBD2. This CDR3 region has 16 residues. The germline V gene has CDR1 MDHEN and CDR2 SYDVKM. Losses at the gene ends were 4 bases for V and 5 bases for J; bases not matched to a gene: 8. The CDR3 nucleotides are TGTGCCAGCAGTTCTCCAAAAGCGGGAGGGAACAATGAGCAGTTCTTC. The encoded protein is CASSSPKAGGNNEQFF.

This sequence joins TRBV29-1 and TRBJ2-7; 11 bases fit TRBD1. Germline CDR1 SQVTM, CDR2 ANQGSEA. The CDR3 consists of 14 residues. V shed 7 bases, J shed 5 bases, and the junction held 10 bases outside the gene matches. The CDR3 DNA reads TGCAGCGGTCGTGGCGGACAGGGGGCAGACGAGCAGTACTTC. It codes for CSGRGGQGADEQYF.

CDR3 sequence: CASSPSNSPLHF. The CDR3 nucleotides are TGTGCCAGCAGCCCCAGTAATTCACCCCTCCACTTT. This rearrangement joins TRBV6-2 or TRBV6-3 to TRBJ1-6; no firm D call. Germline V gene lookup returns CDR1 MNHEY and CDR2 SVGEGT. Trimming took 6 bases from V and 6 from J, leaving 6 bases between them. The CDR3 covers 12 residues.

The chain employs TRBV3-1 (or the pseudogene TRBV3-2) and TRBJ1-3, with D tentatively TRBD1 (5 bases). V was clipped by 4 bases and J by 2 bases, with 24 bases between them. This CDR3 has 19 residues. Germline lookup yields CDR1 LGHDT and CDR2 YNNKEL (reference sequence). The CDR3 loop is CASSRSGPGLDSTGNTIYF. The CDR3 DNA reads as TGTGCCAGCAGCCGCTCCGGTCCAGGGCTCGACTCTACTGGAAACACCATATATTTT.

This chain links TRBV9 with TRBJ1-6, with TRBD1 matching over 7 bases. The germline V gene has CDR1 SGDLS and CDR2 YYNGEE. V trimming: 3 bases; J trimming: 4 bases; junction bases outside the gene matches: 4. The CDR3 contains 15 residues. The CDR3 nucleotides are TGTGCCAGCAGCGGGGCAGGGGGTTATAATTCACCCCTCCACTTT. Amino acid sequence: CASSGAGGYNSPLHF.

This clone was seen more than once but under ten times. The CDR3 DNA sequence: TGTGCCACCAGCAGAAGCGGACCATCTAACTATGGCTACACCTTC. This encodes CATSRSGPSNYGYTF. J is TRBJ1-2 and V is TRBV15; no firm D call. V lost 2 bases and J lost 0, with 10 bases in between. Germline CDR1 LNHNV, CDR2 YYDKDF (reference sequence). This CDR3 spans 15 amino acids.

The genes are TRBV5-1 and TRBJ2-7; 7 nucleotides match TRBD2. V shed 5 bases, J shed 2 bases, and the junction held 10 bases outside the gene matches. The CDR3 runs 15 residues. Germline loops: CDR1 SGHRS, CDR2 YFSETQ. CDR3 loop: CASSTTAGETYEQYF. In nucleotides, the CDR3 is TGCGCCAGCAGTACGACGGCGGGGGAGACCTACGAGCAGTACTTC.

This chain links TRBV6-5 with TRBJ2-5, with 10 bases identical to TRBD2. CDR1 is MNHEY, CDR2 SVGAGI, per germline. V gave up 0 bases and J gave up 7 bases; unmatched junction bases: 8. The CDR3 has 16 amino acids. The CDR3 spells CASSYSVSSGSVTQYF. Written as DNA, the CDR3 is TGTGCCAGCAGTTACTCTGTTTCTAGCGGGAGCGTGACCCAGTACTTC.

This chain joins TRBV7-2 and TRBJ1-6, with D unclear. This CDR3 is built from 13 residues. Germline V lookup: CDR1 SGHTA, CDR2 FQGNSA. V lost 2 bases to trimming and J lost 13 bases, with 12 bases between them. The CDR3 here is CASSLLQPRPLHF. DNA of the CDR3: TGTGCCAGCAGCTTATTACAGCCCCGCCCCCTCCACTTT.

The chain has TRBV27 and TRBJ2-1; 13 nucleotides line up with TRBD2. This CDR3 spans 17 amino acids. Germline values: CDR1 MNHEY, CDR2 SMNVEV (reference sequence). V shed 5 bases and J 2 bases; nucleotides not matched to a gene: 6. In DNA form, the CDR3 reads TGTGCCAGCAGTACCAAGACTAGCGGGAGGACCTACAATGAGCAGTTCTTC. Amino acids: CASSTKTSGRTYNEQFF.

The chain carries TRBV5-6 and TRBJ2-3; D is possibly TRBD1 (6 bases). Germline values: CDR1 SGHDT, CDR2 YYEEEE. Trimming left V 4 bases short and J 1 base short, with 13 bases between. The CDR3 loop spans 15 amino acids. CDR3: CASSPGAWGTDTQYF. In DNA, the CDR3 is TGTGCCAGCAGCCCAGGGGCCTGGGGCACAGATACGCAGTATTTT.

This chain joins TRBV24-1 and TRBJ2-2; the D is unclear. The V end lost 9 bases, the J end lost 2 bases, and 9 bases lay between the germline ends. CDR1 is KGHDR, CDR2 SFDVKD, per germline. The CDR3 spans 13 residues. DNA for the CDR3: TGTGCCACCCTCGCGGATAACACCGGGGAGCTGTTTTTT. Amino acid sequence: CATLADNTGELFF.

The V gene is TRBV10-3, the J gene TRBJ1-4; D possibly corresponds to TRBD1 (5 bases). V was trimmed by 3 bases and J by 7 bases, leaving 12 bases between them. The germline CDR1 and CDR2 sequences are ENHRY and SYGVKD. The CDR3 is 14 amino acids. The CDR3 sequence: CAISDPRGGEKLFF. CDR3 sequence (DNA): TGTGCCATCAGTGATCCAAGGGGTGGTGAAAAACTGTTTTTT.

Only a few counts were recorded for this clone. The rearrangement joins TRBV5-5 to TRBJ2-7; tentative D call: TRBD2 (6 bases). Germline CDR1 SGHKS, CDR2 YYEKEE (reference sequence). Deletions cut 6 bases from V and 2 bases from J, with 15 bases between. CDR3 size: 14 residues. The chain's CDR3 is CASTGGDGPYEQYF. CDR3 coding DNA: TGTGCCAGCACCGGCGGGGACGGCCCCTACGAGCAGTACTTC.

This rearrangement joins TRBV6-5 to TRBJ2-4; 11 bases match TRBD1. CDR3 size: 15 residues. V trimming: 5 bases; J trimming: 8 bases; junction bases outside the gene matches: 8. Per the germline V gene, CDR1 is MNHEY and CDR2 is SVGAGI. The CDR3 spells CASSPRTGGADIQYF. CDR3 in DNA: TGTGCCAGCAGTCCCCGGACAGGGGGCGCCGACATTCAGTACTTC.

The rearrangement uses TRBV5-1 and TRBJ1-3; TRBD1 might be the D (5 bases). The V gene's germline CDR1 is SGHRS and CDR2 YFSETQ. Trimming took 7 bases from V and 2 from J, leaving 22 bases between them. CDR3 length: 17 amino acids. The CDR3 sequence: CASASQVTGGTGNTIYF. The CDR3 bases are TGCGCCAGCGCGTCGCAAGTAACGGGGGGAACTGGAAACACCATATATTTT. The whole variable domain, filled in from reference TRBV5-1 and TRBJ1-3, reads KAGVTQTPRYLIKTRGQQVTLSCSPISGHRSVSWYQQTPGQGLQFLFEYFSETQRNKGNFPGRFSGRQFSNSRSEMNVSTLELGDSALYLCASASQVTGGTGNTIYFGEGSWLTVV.